The present T cell receptor (beta chain) was sequenced within a study of shared clonotypes between healthy human individuals (dated by TCRdb to 2018 to 2020). Broadly, across the study: The cohort comprised a couple of women and a few men aged 18 to 49 years. To estimate repertoire size and how much clonotype sharing occurs between individuals, the study deeply sequenced the blood TCR repertoires of 5 or 6 healthy adults. To increase sequencing depth and limit assay-specific biases, TCR repertoire library preparation and sequencing were carried out by different laboratories using diverse techniques. Leukapheresis yielded between about 0.85 and 9.5 billion PBMCs per donor.

TCR CDR3 regions were amplified from genomic DNA by multiplex PCR using the deep immunoSEQ assay. For each cell subset, the extracted genomic DNA was distributed evenly across all wells of several immunoSEQ 96-well plates, and each plate served as one replicate. For unsorted PBMC, approximately 0.3 ug of genomic DNA, equivalent to around 30,000 T cell genomes, went into each replicate PCR. Unsorted PBMC genomic DNA was sequenced across ten immunoSEQ deep assay plates. The purified libraries were quantified using a Qubit 3.0 fluorometer, sized with a Bioanalyzer 2100, and then quantified again using the KAPA Library Quantification kit. A separate single-read 150-cycle Illumina NextSeq 550 flow cell was used to sequence each immunoSEQ 96-well plate. Per the authors' processing: The immunoSEQ output contained only junctional sequences without quality scores, so filtering could not match that applied to full-length reads. Sequences were annotated with PyIR, a Python wrapper for IgBLAST v1.9, using IMGT germline references to assign V/J genes and CDR3. Reads were removed for weak V/J assignments (E-value above 1e-6), missing CDR3, stop codons, out-of-frame junctions, or ambiguous translated residues. V3J clonotypes were defined by identical inferred V gene, J gene, and CDR3 amino acid sequence. To compute the percentage overlap between repertoires, the number of shared unique clonotypes was divided by the size of the smaller repertoire. Repertoire richness was assessed with RTK rarefaction, the Chao1 estimator, and Recon v2.1 estimates of unobserved clonotypes. TCRdb stores this immuneACCESS table with in-frame sequences only. Part of the clones is absent; in the studies checked, under half of the shortfall reflects unresolved V genes, and no reason is known for the rest. V, J and clone size are those of that table, while D and trimming were read from the DNA. The table for this sample lists about 490,000 clones; approximately 81% of them were counted only once. 12% of the sample is held by the ten biggest clonotypes.

A word on this clone: It lacks a known antigen. Within one base of it there is no much larger clone, and no base qualities were kept.

V gives up 2 bases and J gives up 15 bases, and the segment between their germline ends measures 18 bases. Reading from cysteine to phenylalanine, the CDR3 counts 13 amino acids. The CDR3 DNA has 39 bases and is translated from base 1. The germline V gene gives CDR1 as SGHRS and CDR2 as YFSETQ. Donors were healthy HIV-negative adults with no recently reported acute infections or vaccinations. All donors were Caucasian adults living in Nashville, Tennessee, USA. For unsorted samples, tens of millions of PBMCs were counted and genomic DNA was extracted with the QIAamp DNA Blood Mini kit. Blood was obtained by leukapheresis, after which PBMCs were separated by Ficoll-Histopaque density gradient centrifugation and cryopreserved in liquid nitrogen vapor phase. General findings and caveats noted by the study authors: Sampling was restricted to blood, and TCR repertoires in tissue are likely to differ from TCR repertoires in blood. The genetic and exposure-history diversity represented was limited by the small number of donors. Based on pairwise subsampling, the degree of clonotype sharing among donors was expected to be affected by sequencing depth.

The chain was built from TRBV5-1 and TRBJ2-1, with a tentative D gene TRBD2 over 5 matching bases. This TCR came from a woman in her thirties or forties in good health. Some clones in this sample may be carry-over from other donors' samples. Material: PBMCs. The nucleotide sequence reads as follows: TGCGCCAGCAGCTTATTACCCAGCCAGCGGCCGTTCTTC. Translation gives CASSLLPSQRPFF.